This T cell receptor beta chain originates from a study of human T cells and chemical hapten exposure. Study findings and constraints: Positively correlated with patch test score were the counts of PT1 expanded TCRs.

Unique molecular identifiers were attached to individual cDNA molecules during library preparation. TCRdb independently ran MiXCR on the RACE reads; one entry per CDR3 protein. The sample includes approximately 69,000 distinct CDR3 sequences, 9% to 12% seen only once; the top ten take around 7%. This clonotype appeared many times. Antigen: not known. Trimming left V 5 bases short and J 5 bases short, with 18 bases between. Germline V CDR1 and CDR2: SGHVS, FNYEAQ. The CDR3 loop spans 15 amino acids. Stated time point: patch test 2, 6 weeks after DPC sensitization. Treatment noted: therapeutic diphenylcyclopropenone sensitization with weekly scalp DPC.

Sequencing was performed on whole blood, taken in connection with sensitization to the hapten diphenylcyclopropenone (DPC). The rearrangement joins TRBV7-6 to TRBJ1-1; weak D call: TRBD1 (6 bases). The receptor's source is a woman aged 50 to 65 with alopecia areata. Some clones in this sample may be carry-over from other donors' samples. DNA of the CDR3: TGTGCCAGCAGCCTCTTCGGGGGCACCGCGACTGAAGCTTTCTTT. Its translation: CASSLFGGTATEAFF.